The 17 T cell receptor beta chains in this list originate from one sample, sequenced in a study of regulatory T cells in long-lasting Graves disease. Time point: newly diagnosed GD, antithyroid drugs for less than 3 months. The TCR library was made from RNA that had been extracted from PBMCs in TRIzol. To make TCR beta libraries, researchers used iRepertoire HTBI primers and Arm-PCR of CDR3 regions. TCRdb passed the multiplex PCR reads through MiXCR, listing each CDR3 protein once. Of approximately 400,000 distinct CDR3 sequences listed, more than 13% were seen once; the top ten hold approximately 16%. This sample also belongs to another study, concerning T cells in Graves' hyperthyroidism and ophthalmopathy.

The sequences come from peripheral blood mononuclear cells (PBMCs), collected at new diagnosis, from a patient treated with antithyroid drugs. Receptors were obtained from a woman in her 30s with Graves disease.

This clonotype was counted at least ten times. The V call is TRBV2, the J call TRBJ2-3; D tentatively fits TRBD1 or TRBD2 (5 bases each). The V gene lost 6 bases and the J gene lost 14 bases, with 18 bases spanning the gap. The CDR3 extends over 12 amino acids. Germline V gene data show CDR1 as SNHLY and CDR2 as FYNNEI. The CDR3 region has the DNA TGTGCCAGCAGATTCCGGGACCCTAATCGGTATTTT. This encodes CASRFRDPNRYF.

This clonotype came up a few times. The J gene is TRBJ2-5, the V gene TRBV12-3 or TRBV12-4, with TRBD1 matching over 9 bases. This CDR3 has 15 residues. V lost 4 bases, J lost 3 bases, and 6 bases stayed unmatched. DNA of the CDR3: TGTGCCAGCAGTTCGACAGGGGGTTGGGAAGAGACCCAGTACTTC. Protein: CASSSTGGWEETQYF.

The gene calls are TRBV11-2 and TRBJ2-1, with 9 bases identical to TRBD2. CDR1 is SGHAT and CDR2 is FQNNGV in the germline V gene. The length of the CDR3 is 16 residues. V trimming: 3 bases; J trimming: 5 bases; junction bases outside the gene matches: 8. CDR3 in DNA: TGTGCCAGCAGCTTTCCCCGGCTAGCGGGACACAATGAGCAGTTCTTC. Translated, it gives CASSFPRLAGHNEQFF. Using reference TRBV11-2 and TRBJ2-1 for the parts outside the CDR3, the full variable domain is EAGVAQSPRYKIIEKRQSVAFWCNPISGHATLYWYQQILGQGPKLLIQFQNNGVVDDSQLPKDRFSAERLKGVDSTLKIQPAKLEDSAVYLCASSFPRLAGHNEQFFGPGTRLTVL.

As to this clonotype: A much larger clone differs from this one at a single base, so this may be a read error. CDR3 residues: CSAGGGRSTEASF. CDR3 DNA: TGCAGTGCAGGGGGAGGAAGGTCCACTGAAGCTTCCTTT. The V call is TRBV20-1, the J call TRBJ1-1; tentative D call: TRBD1 (6 bases). The germline CDR1 and CDR2 sequences are DFQATT and SNEGSKA (reference sequence). This CDR3 region has 13 residues.

This clonotype was observed at least ten times. The J gene is TRBJ2-2, the V gene TRBV11-2; 8 bases agree with TRBD2. Unmatched junction bases numbered 8, after V lost 5 bases and J lost 6 bases. CDR3 length: 15 residues. Germline V gene lookup returns CDR1 SGHAT and CDR2 FQNNGV. The DNA of the CDR3 is TGTGCCAGCAGCGATGGACTAGCATTGCCCGGGGAGCTGTTTTTT. As protein: CASSDGLALPGELFF.

This clonotype has just a few counts. The junction departs from the called germline gene at one end, perhaps through a read error. The V call is TRBV6-1, the J call TRBJ1-6; D not certain. CDR1 is MNHNS, CDR2 SASEGT, per germline. The CDR3 length is 14 residues. The CDR3 protein is CASSEAGYTSPLHF. The CDR3 DNA reads as TGTGCCAGCAGTGAAGCTGGGTATACTTCACCCCTCCACTTT.

This clonotype was seen repeatedly, ten times or more. The chain carries TRBV12-3 or TRBV12-4 and TRBJ2-1; 8 bases fit TRBD2. V trimming: 4 bases; J trimming: 0 bases; junction bases outside the gene matches: 17. The CDR3 contains 20 residues. CDR3 protein: CASSWGQRESFLSSYNEQFF. Written as DNA, the CDR3 is TGTGCCAGCAGTTGGGGGCAGCGGGAGTCGTTTCTGAGCTCCTACAATGAGCAGTTCTTC.

The rearrangement uses TRBV9 and TRBJ2-4, with D possibly being TRBD2 (6 bases). Trimming took 1 base from V and 8 from J, leaving 13 bases between them. The germline CDR1 and CDR2 sequences are SGDLS and YYNGEE. This CDR3 has 14 residues. CDR3 nucleotides: TGTGCCAGCAGCGTATCGACTAGTTTGGACATTCAGTACTTC. Translation: CASSVSTSLDIQYF.

The CDR3 DNA sequence: TGTGCCAGCAGCTTAAAGGACGGCTATGGCTACACCTTC. Translating gives CASSLKDGYGYTF. V is TRBV7-3 and J is TRBJ1-2, with D unresolved. The CDR3 extends over 13 amino acids. Deletions cut 1 base from V and 4 bases from J, with 7 bases between. Germline lookup yields CDR1 SGHTA and CDR2 FQGTGA.

This clonotype was recorded a few times. This sequence joins TRBV27 and TRBJ2-2; possibly TRBD2 for D (5 bases). The germline V gene has CDR1 MNHEY and CDR2 SMNVEV (reference sequence). V was pared by 6 bases and J by 2 bases, with 7 bases between. The CDR3 is 13 amino acids. Here the CDR3 DNA reads TGTGCCAGCAGGACTATCAACACCGGGGAGCTGTTTTTT. Translation gives CASRTINTGELFF.

This clonotype was observed at least ten times. The gene calls are TRBV5-1 and TRBJ2-7, with D perhaps being TRBD1 or TRBD2 (5 bases each). Trimming shortened V by 4 bases and J by 2 bases, and 10 bases separated the two germline ends. The CDR3 is 13 residues long. Per the germline V gene, CDR1 is SGHRS and CDR2 is YFSETQ. This CDR3 is CASSRDGTYEQYF. In DNA, the CDR3 is TGCGCCAGCAGCCGGGACGGGACCTACGAGCAGTACTTC.

On this clonotype itself: Possible read error: a much larger clone is one base away. The CDR3 nucleotides are TGTGCCAGCAGCTCCTCGGACCCGTACTACGAGCAGTTCTTC. It encodes CASSSSDPYYEQFF. The rearrangement uses TRBV7-9 and TRBJ2-3; no reliable D call. The DNA end is a closer match to TRBJ2-1, so the J assignment may be wrong. The CDR3 consists of 14 residues. Germline CDR1 reads SEHNR; CDR2 reads FQNEAQ (reference sequence).

In this sample, this clonotype turned up many times. The genes are TRBV6-1 and TRBJ1-5; TRBD1 matches 7 bases. The CDR3 length is 17 residues. Trimming removed 2 bases from V and 0 bases from J; junction bases left unmatched: 7. CDR1 and CDR2 from the germline V gene are MNHNS and SASEGT. This chain's CDR3 is CASSEPPGGGSNQPQHF. The CDR3 DNA is TGTGCCAGCAGTGAACCCCCAGGGGGGGGTAGCAATCAGCCCCAGCATTTT.

The table lists this clonotype with a count of one. This may stem from a read error, because a much larger clone lies one nucleotide away. The gene calls are TRBV11-2 and TRBJ2-7; TRBD2 might be the D (5 bases). The CDR3 extends over 14 amino acids. CDR1 is SGHAT and CDR2 is FQNNGV in the germline V gene. V gave up 11 bases and J gave up 0 bases, with 17 bases separating them. The CDR3 sequence is CAGTQGLSSYEQYF. DNA of the CDR3: TGTGCCGGCACGCAAGGACTGAGCTCCTACGAGCAGTACTTC. Full variable domain (missing parts from reference TRBV11-2 and TRBJ2-7): EAGVAQSPRYKIIEKRQSVAFWCNPISGHATLYWYQQILGQGPKLLIQFQNNGVVDDSQLPKDRFSAERLKGVDSTLKIQPAKLEDSAVYLCAGTQGLSSYEQYFGPGTRLTVT.

In its sample, this clonotype was seen a few times. The chain uses TRBV2 and TRBJ2-7; D is undetermined. The CDR3 covers 15 residues. Between the trimmed V and J ends, which lost 2 bases and 0 bases, there was a span of 11 bases. Germline V gives CDR1 SNHLY, CDR2 FYNNEI. Here the CDR3 reads CASSEIVGLSYEQYF. DNA for the CDR3: TGTGCCAGCAGTGAAATTGTAGGGCTCTCCTACGAGCAGTACTTC.

This clonotype came up a few times. V is TRBV24-1 and J is TRBJ2-5; D unresolved. Germline CDR1 reads KGHDR; CDR2 reads SFDVKD. Trimming removed 3 bases at V and 7 bases at J, with 11 bases between. The CDR3 totals 13 residues. Here the CDR3 reads CATSDPPDGTQYF. The CDR3 nucleotides are TGTGCCACCAGTGATCCACCGGACGGGACCCAGTACTTC.

The table lists this clonotype with many counts. This chain uses TRBV27 with TRBJ2-3; D is ambiguous. The CDR3 totals 13 residues. In germline, CDR1 is MNHEY, CDR2 SMNVEV (reference sequence). V dropped 1 base and J dropped 1 base, with 3 bases sitting between them. In nucleotides, the CDR3 is TGTGCCAGCAGTTTATTCCGCACAGATACGCAGTATTTT. Translated, it gives CASSLFRTDTQYF.